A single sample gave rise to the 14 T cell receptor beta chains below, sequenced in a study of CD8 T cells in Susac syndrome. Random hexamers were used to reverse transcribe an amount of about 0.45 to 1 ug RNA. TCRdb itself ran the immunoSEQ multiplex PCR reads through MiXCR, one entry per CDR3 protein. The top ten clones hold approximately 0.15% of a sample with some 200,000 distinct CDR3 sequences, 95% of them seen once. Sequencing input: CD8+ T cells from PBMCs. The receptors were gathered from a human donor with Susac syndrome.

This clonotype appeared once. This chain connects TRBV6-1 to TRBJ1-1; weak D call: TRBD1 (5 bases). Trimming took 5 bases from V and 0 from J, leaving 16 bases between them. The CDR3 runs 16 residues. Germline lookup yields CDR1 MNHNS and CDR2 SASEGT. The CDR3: CASSKLEGRMNTEAFF. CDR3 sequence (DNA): TGTGCCAGCAGTAAATTGGAGGGGAGAATGAACACTGAAGCTTTCTTT.

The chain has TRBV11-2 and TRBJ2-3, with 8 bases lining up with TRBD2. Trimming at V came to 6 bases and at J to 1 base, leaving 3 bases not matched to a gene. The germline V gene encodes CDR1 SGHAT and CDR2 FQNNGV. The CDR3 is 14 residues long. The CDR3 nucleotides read TGTGCCAGCAGGAGAGCGGGGGGCACAGATACGCAGTATTTT. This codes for CASRRAGGTDTQYF. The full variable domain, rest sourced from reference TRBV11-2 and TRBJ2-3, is EAGVAQSPRYKIIEKRQSVAFWCNPISGHATLYWYQQILGQGPKLLIQFQNNGVVDDSQLPKDRFSAERLKGVDSTLKIQPAKLEDSAVYLCASRRAGGTDTQYFGPGTRLTVL.

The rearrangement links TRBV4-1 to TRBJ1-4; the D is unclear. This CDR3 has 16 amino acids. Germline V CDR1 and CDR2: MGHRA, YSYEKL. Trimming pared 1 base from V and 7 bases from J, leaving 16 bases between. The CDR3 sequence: CASSQVGGLSGEKLFF. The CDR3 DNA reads TGCGCCAGCAGCCAAGTAGGTGGACTTTCGGGTGAAAAACTGTTTTTT.

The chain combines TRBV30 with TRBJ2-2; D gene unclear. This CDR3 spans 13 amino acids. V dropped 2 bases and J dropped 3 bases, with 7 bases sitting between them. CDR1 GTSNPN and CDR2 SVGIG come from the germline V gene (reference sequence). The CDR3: CAWSLLDTGELFF. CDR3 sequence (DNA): TGTGCCTGGAGTCTGCTAGACACCGGGGAGCTGTTTTTT. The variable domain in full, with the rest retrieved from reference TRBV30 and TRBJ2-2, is SQTIHQWPATLVQPVGSPLSLECTVEGTSNPNLYWYRQAAGRGLQLLFYSVGIGQISSEVPQNLSASRPQDRQFILSSKKLLLSDSGFYLCAWSLLDTGELFFGEGSRLTVL.

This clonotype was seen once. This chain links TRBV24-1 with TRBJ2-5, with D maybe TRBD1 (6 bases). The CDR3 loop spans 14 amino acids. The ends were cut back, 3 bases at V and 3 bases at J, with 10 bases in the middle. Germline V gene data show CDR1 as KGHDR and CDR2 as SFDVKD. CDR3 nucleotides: TGTGCCACCAGTGATCCCTACAGGGAAGAGACCCAGTACTTC. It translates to CATSDPYREETQYF.

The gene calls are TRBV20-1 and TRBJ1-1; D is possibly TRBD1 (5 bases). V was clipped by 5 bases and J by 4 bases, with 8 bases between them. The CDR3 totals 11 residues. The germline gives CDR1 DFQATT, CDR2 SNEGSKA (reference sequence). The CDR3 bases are TGCAGTGCTGGGGCTTTCACTGAAGCTTTCTTT. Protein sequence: CSAGAFTEAFF.

The CDR3 sequence is CSAPHYNEQFF. The DNA for the CDR3 is TGCAGTGCTCCCCACTACAATGAGCAGTTCTTC. V is TRBV20-1 and J is TRBJ2-1; no clear D gene. CDR1 is DFQATT and CDR2 is SNEGSKA in the germline V gene (reference sequence). The V end was cut by 5 bases, the J end by 3 bases, with 5 bases between. CDR3 length: 11 residues.

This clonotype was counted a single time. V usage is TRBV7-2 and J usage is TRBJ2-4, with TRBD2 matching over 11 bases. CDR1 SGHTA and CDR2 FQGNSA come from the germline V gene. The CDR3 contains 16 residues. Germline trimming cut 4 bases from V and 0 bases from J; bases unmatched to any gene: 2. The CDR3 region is CASSSGTSGAKNIQYF. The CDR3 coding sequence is TGTGCCAGCAGCTCTGGGACTAGCGGAGCCAAAAACATTCAGTACTTC.

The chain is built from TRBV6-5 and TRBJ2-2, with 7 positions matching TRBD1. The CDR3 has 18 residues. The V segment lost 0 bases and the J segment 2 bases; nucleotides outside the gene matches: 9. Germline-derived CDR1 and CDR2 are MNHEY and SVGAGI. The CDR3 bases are TGTGCCAGCAGTTACTCGATCATCCAGGGGGTTAACACCGGGGAGCTGTTTTTT. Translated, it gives CASSYSIIQGVNTGELFF.

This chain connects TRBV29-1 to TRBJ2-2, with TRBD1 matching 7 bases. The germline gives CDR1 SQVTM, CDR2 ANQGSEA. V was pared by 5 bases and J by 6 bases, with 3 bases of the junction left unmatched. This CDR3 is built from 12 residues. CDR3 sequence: CSVQGGPGELFF. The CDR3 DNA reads TGCAGCGTTCAAGGGGGCCCCGGGGAGCTGTTTTTT.

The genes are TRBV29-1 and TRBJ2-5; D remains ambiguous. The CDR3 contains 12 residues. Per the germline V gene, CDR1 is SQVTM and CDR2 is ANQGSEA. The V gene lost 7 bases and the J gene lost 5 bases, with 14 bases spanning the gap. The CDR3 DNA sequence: TGCAGCGCCGTGGGTGGTTGGGAGACCCAGTACTTC. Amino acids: CSAVGGWETQYF.

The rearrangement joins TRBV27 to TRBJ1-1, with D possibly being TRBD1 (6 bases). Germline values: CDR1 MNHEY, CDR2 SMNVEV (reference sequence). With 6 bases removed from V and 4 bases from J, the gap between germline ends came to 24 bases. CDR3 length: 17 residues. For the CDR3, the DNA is TGTGCCAGCAGCCGAACACCTGGGGGCCTGGGTGGCACTGAAGCTTTCTTT. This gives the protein CASSRTPGGLGGTEAFF.

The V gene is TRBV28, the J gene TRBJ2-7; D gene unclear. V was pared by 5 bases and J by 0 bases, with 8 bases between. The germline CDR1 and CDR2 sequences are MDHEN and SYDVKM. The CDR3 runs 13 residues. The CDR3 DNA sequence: TGTGCCAGCAGTGAGGTTCCCTCCTACGAGCAGTACTTC. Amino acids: CASSEVPSYEQYF.

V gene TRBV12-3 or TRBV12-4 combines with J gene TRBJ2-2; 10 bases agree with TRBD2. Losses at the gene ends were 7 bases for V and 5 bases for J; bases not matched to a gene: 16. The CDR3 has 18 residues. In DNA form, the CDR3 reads TGTGCCAGCACCACTGGGGCTAGCGGGAGTTCGGTGACCGGGGAGCTGTTTTTT. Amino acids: CASTTGASGSSVTGELFF.